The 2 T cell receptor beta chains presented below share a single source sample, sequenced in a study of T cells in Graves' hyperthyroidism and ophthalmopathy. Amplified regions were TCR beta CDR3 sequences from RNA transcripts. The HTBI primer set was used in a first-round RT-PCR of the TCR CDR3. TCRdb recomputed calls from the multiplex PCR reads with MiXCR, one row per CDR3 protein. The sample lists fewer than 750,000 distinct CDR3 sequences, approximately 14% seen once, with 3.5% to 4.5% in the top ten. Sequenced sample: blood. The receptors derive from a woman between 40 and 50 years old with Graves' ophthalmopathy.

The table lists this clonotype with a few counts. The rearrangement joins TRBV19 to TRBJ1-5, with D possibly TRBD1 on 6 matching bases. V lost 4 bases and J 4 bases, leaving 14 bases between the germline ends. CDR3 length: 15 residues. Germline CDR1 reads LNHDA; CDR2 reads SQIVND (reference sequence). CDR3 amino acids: CASSKGDLENQPQHF. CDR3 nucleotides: TGTGCCAGTAGTAAGGGGGACCTGGAAAATCAGCCCCAGCATTTT.

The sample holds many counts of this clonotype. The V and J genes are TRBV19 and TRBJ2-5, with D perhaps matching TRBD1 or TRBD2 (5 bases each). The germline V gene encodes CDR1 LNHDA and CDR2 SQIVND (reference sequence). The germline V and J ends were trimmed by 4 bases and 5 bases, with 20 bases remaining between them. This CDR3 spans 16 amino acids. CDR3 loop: CASSTRGPSVTETQYF. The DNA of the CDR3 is TGTGCCAGTAGTACCCGGGGACCCTCGGTCACGGAGACCCAGTACTTC. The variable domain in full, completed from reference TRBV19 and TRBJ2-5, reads DGGITQSPKYLFRKEGQNVTLSCEQNLNHDAMYWYRQDPGQGLRLIYYSQIVNDFQKGDIAEGYSVSREKKESFPLTVTSAQKNPTAFYLCASSTRGPSVTETQYFGPGTRLLVL.